Listed here is a single TCR beta chain. Between the trimmed V and J ends, which lost 4 bases and 2 bases, there was a span of 12 bases. The V gene's germline CDR1 is KGHSH and CDR2 LQKENI. This CDR3 is built from 16 residues. The data are from a study of response to subunit inactivated influenza vaccine. TCRdb itself ran the RT-PCR reads through MiXCR, one entry per CDR3 protein. The sample lists a few hundred thousand distinct CDR3 sequences, approximately 7.7% occurring once. The chain carries TRBV18 and TRBJ1-6; perhaps TRBD1 as D (6 bases). The receptor was isolated from a man between 50 and 75 years old who received an inactivated influenza vaccine. Sequences were derived from PBMCs from blood, sampled around 25 months after vaccination. CDR3 DNA sequence: TGTGCCAGCTCACAACAGGGTGGCGCCTATAATTCACCCCTCCACTTT. Translated: CASSQQGGAYNSPLHF. Together with reference TRBV18 and TRBJ1-6, the CDR3 gives the full variable domain: NAGVMQNPRHLVRRRGQEARLRCSPMKGHSHVYWYRQLPEEGLKFMVYLQKENIIDESGMPKERFSAEFPKEGPSILRIQQVVRGDSAAYFCASSQQGGAYNSPLHFGNGTRLTVT.